This is a list of T cell receptor beta chains from one sample in a study of cytomegalovirus exposure and HLA in healthy donors. Some clones are missing from TCRdb's copy, which holds only in-frame ones; the method was immunoSEQ multiplex PCR. The table includes fewer than 150,000 clones, 60% to 80% detected once. Sequencing input: PBMCs. Receptors were obtained from a woman in her 30s in good health and CMV-seronegative. The CDR3 runs from the conserved cysteine through the conserved F or W. Each record gives: D gene, J gene, V gene, clone size, CDR3 protein, CDR3 DNA. The D gene is left open where the match is weak. Clone size appears in some rows only: once, few, many, or a class for an expanded clone.

D: NA; J: TRBJ2-3; V: TRBV28; size: NA; CDR3: CASSRAGTDTQYF; DNA: TGTGCCAGCAGTCGGGCAGGGACAGATACGCAGTATTTT
D: TRBD1; J: TRBJ2-2; V: TRBV7-3; size: NA; CDR3: CASSPSAGGYGELFF; DNA: TGTGCCAGCAGTCCCAGTGCAGGGGGCTACGGGGAGCTGTTTTTT
D: TRBD2; J: TRBJ2-4; V: TRBV19; size: few; CDR3: CASSLSSGTSGLAKNIQYF; DNA: TGTGCCAGTAGTTTATCATCCGGGACTAGCGGGTTAGCCAAAAACATTCAGTACTTC
D: NA; J: TRBJ1-1; V: TRBV1; size: once; CDR3: CTSSQAQVGTPGSGSEAFF; DNA: TGCACCAGCAGCCAAGCTCAAGTCGGGACTCCCGGGTCAGGATCGGAAGCTTTCTTT
D: NA; J: TRBJ1-1; V: TRBV6-1; size: NA; CDR3: CASSDRVRRTEAFF; DNA: TGTGCCAGCAGTGACAGGGTCCGCCGAACTGAAGCTTTCTTT
D: TRBD1; J: TRBJ2-2; V: TRBV2; size: NA; CDR3: CASIQDRGAGELFF; DNA: TGTGCCAGCATCCAAGACAGGGGGGCCGGGGAGCTGTTTTTT
D: TRBD1; J: TRBJ2-1; V: TRBV5-5; size: NA; CDR3: CASSRTGAMGNEQFF; DNA: TGTGCCAGCAGCCGGACAGGGGCCATGGGTAATGAGCAGTTCTTC
D: TRBD1; J: TRBJ2-1; V: TRBV28; size: NA; CDR3: CASSLSDRAQFF; DNA: TGTGCCAGCAGTTTATCCGACAGGGCGCAGTTCTTC
D: TRBD1; J: TRBJ2-7; V: TRBV6-4; size: NA; CDR3: CASSDSPDRVIEQYF; DNA: TGTGCCAGCAGTGATTCCCCGGACAGGGTGATCGAGCAGTACTTC
D: NA; J: TRBJ1-2; V: TRBV2; size: few; CDR3: CASTNRAGYGYTF; DNA: TGTGCCAGCACTAACAGGGCGGGCTATGGCTACACCTTC
D: TRBD2; J: TRBJ2-1; V: TRBV2; size: NA; CDR3: CASSDRGGQGEQFF; DNA: TGTGCCAGCAGTGATCGCGGGGGTCAGGGTGAGCAGTTCTTC
D: NA; J: TRBJ1-2; V: TRBV28; size: few; CDR3: CATNGGQYGYTF; DNA: TGTGCCACAAATGGTGGCCAATATGGCTACACCTTC
D: TRBD2; J: TRBJ2-7; V: TRBV5-4; size: NA; CDR3: CASSPPGTSGTYEQYF; DNA: TGTGCCAGCAGCCCCCCTGGGACTAGCGGGACCTACGAGCAGTACTTC
D: NA; J: TRBJ1-1; V: TRBV7-2; size: NA; CDR3: CASSRGMNTEAFF; DNA: TGTGCCAGCAGCCGGGGGATGAACACTGAAGCTTTCTTT
D: NA; J: TRBJ1-1; V: TRBV20-1; size: NA; CDR3: CSAKRGGQAFF; DNA: TGCAGTGCGAAAAGGGGGGGACAAGCTTTCTTT
D: NA; J: TRBJ1-5; V: TRBV6-5; size: once; CDR3: CASSEGVGVQPQHF; DNA: TGTGCCAGCAGTGAAGGGGTAGGAGTCCAGCCCCAGCATTTT
D: TRBD1; J: TRBJ1-1; V: TRBV11-2; size: NA; CDR3: CASSFWTGGNTEAFF; DNA: TGTGCCAGCAGCTTCTGGACAGGAGGAAACACTGAAGCTTTCTTT
D: NA; J: TRBJ2-3; V: TRBV7-6; size: NA; CDR3: CASSSVSGDTQYF; DNA: TGTGCCAGCAGCTCCGTCTCCGGGGATACGCAGTATTTT
D: NA; J: TRBJ2-7; V: TRBV30; size: few; CDR3: CAWSVDTVSYEQYF; DNA: TGTGCCTGGAGTGTGGACACCGTCTCCTACGAGCAGTACTTC
D: NA; J: TRBJ2-3; V: TRBV5-8; size: NA; CDR3: CASSLRLTGTDTQYF; DNA: TGTGCCAGCAGCTTGAGGCTAACGGGGACAGATACGCAGTATTTT
D: TRBD1; J: TRBJ2-2; V: TRBV10-3; size: few; CDR3: CAIRDRVDTGELFF; DNA: TGTGCCATCCGGGACAGGGTCGATACCGGGGAGCTGTTTTTT
D: TRBD1; J: TRBJ1-2; V: TRBV19; size: NA; CDR3: CASSLRGTGRGYGYTF; DNA: TGTGCCAGTAGCCTCCGGGGGACAGGTCGGGGATATGGCTACACCTTC
D: NA; J: TRBJ2-2; V: TRBV27; size: NA; CDR3: CASSLIQGSGELFF; DNA: TGTGCCAGCAGTTTAATCCAGGGTTCCGGGGAGCTGTTTTTT
D: NA; J: TRBJ2-7; V: TRBV5-6; size: NA; CDR3: CASSLGGSTGEQYF; DNA: TGTGCCAGCAGCCTGGGAGGTTCCACTGGCGAGCAGTACTTC
D: NA; J: TRBJ2-3; V: TRBV4-1; size: NA; CDR3: CASSQDVGGGDTQYF; DNA: TGTGCCAGCAGCCAAGATGTAGGGGGAGGGGATACGCAGTATTTT
D: TRBD2; J: TRBJ2-3; V: TRBV5-1; size: NA; CDR3: CASSTASGGAADTQYF; DNA: TGCGCCAGCAGCACCGCTAGCGGGGGGGCCGCGGATACGCAGTATTTT
D: NA; J: TRBJ2-3; V: TRBV4-1; size: NA; CDR3: CASTLQGRTSDTQYF; DNA: TGCGCCAGCACTCTTCAGGGTCGTACGTCAGATACGCAGTATTTT
D: NA; J: TRBJ1-1; V: TRBV7-9; size: once; CDR3: CASSLGTGLNTEAFF; DNA: TGTGCCAGCAGCTTAGGAACAGGGCTGAACACTGAAGCTTTCTTT
D: NA; J: TRBJ1-4; V: TRBV28; size: NA; CDR3: CASSSPGGFNEKLFF; DNA: TGTGCCAGCAGTTCCCCCGGCGGGTTTAATGAAAAACTGTTTTTT
D: TRBD2; J: TRBJ2-3; V: TRBV2; size: NA; CDR3: CASSEWAFWRGGTDTQYF; DNA: TGTGCCAGCAGTGAATGGGCGTTCTGGCGGGGGGGCACAGATACGCAGTATTTT
D: NA; J: TRBJ1-3; V: TRBV19; size: few; CDR3: CASSGLTGNTIYF; DNA: TGTGCCAGTAGCGGACTAACAGGAAACACCATATATTTT
D: NA; J: TRBJ2-2; V: TRBV6-5; size: NA; CDR3: CASSWTGDTGELFF; DNA: TGTGCCAGCAGTTGGACTGGGGACACCGGGGAGCTGTTTTTT
D: TRBD1; J: TRBJ2-7; V: TRBV19; size: NA; CDR3: CASSMGQGITYEQYF; DNA: TGTGCCAGTAGTATGGGACAGGGCATAACCTACGAGCAGTACTTC
D: TRBD1; J: TRBJ1-2; V: TRBV6-4; size: few; CDR3: CASSEGQENYGYTF; DNA: TGTGCCAGCAGTGAGGGACAGGAAAACTATGGCTACACCTTC
D: NA; J: TRBJ2-5; V: TRBV7-2; size: few; CDR3: CASSLGNQETQYF; DNA: TGTGCCAGCAGCTTAGGTAATCAAGAGACCCAGTACTTC
D: TRBD2; J: TRBJ2-3; V: TRBV29-1; size: NA; CDR3: CSVASGSTDTQYF; DNA: TGCAGCGTGGCTAGCGGGAGCACAGATACGCAGTATTTT
D: NA; J: TRBJ2-1; V: TRBV9; size: NA; CDR3: CASTPDWSSYNEQFF; DNA: TGTGCCAGCACCCCGGACTGGAGCTCCTACAATGAGCAGTTCTTC
D: NA; J: TRBJ2-7; V: TRBV5-4; size: NA; CDR3: CASSLTVRGLSYEQYF; DNA: TGTGCCAGCAGCTTAACCGTAAGGGGCCTTTCCTACGAGCAGTACTTC
D: TRBD2; J: TRBJ2-5; V: TRBV4-1; size: few; CDR3: CASSHPGLAPETQYF; DNA: TGCGCCAGCAGCCACCCGGGACTAGCCCCAGAGACCCAGTACTTC
D: NA; J: TRBJ2-4; V: TRBV7-2; size: NA; CDR3: CASSLDRNIQYF; DNA: TGTGCCAGCAGCTTAGACAGAAACATTCAGTACTTC
D: TRBD1; J: TRBJ1-2; V: TRBV18; size: NA; CDR3: CASSLRPPRDRVNYGYTF; DNA: TGTGCCAGCTCACTCCGGCCGCCACGGGACAGGGTAAACTATGGCTACACCTTC
D: NA; J: TRBJ2-2; V: TRBV9; size: NA; CDR3: CASSVEAGPYTGELFF; DNA: TGTGCCAGCAGCGTAGAAGCAGGTCCGTACACCGGGGAGCTGTTTTTT
D: TRBD1; J: TRBJ2-6; V: TRBV5-1; size: NA; CDR3: CASGDRAGANVLTF; DNA: TGCGCCAGCGGGGACAGGGCCGGGGCCAACGTCCTGACTTTC
D: TRBD1; J: TRBJ1-2; V: TRBV28; size: NA; CDR3: CASSTATGTNYGYTF; DNA: TGTGCCAGCAGTACCGCGACAGGGACTAACTATGGCTACACCTTC
D: TRBD2; J: TRBJ2-2; V: TRBV4-2; size: NA; CDR3: CASSRSGTNTGELFF; DNA: TGTGCCAGCAGCCGGAGCGGGACGAACACCGGGGAGCTGTTTTTT
D: NA; J: TRBJ1-6; V: TRBV10-3; size: NA; CDR3: CAIGTGGNSPLHF; DNA: TGTGCCATTGGGACGGGGGGCAATTCACCCCTCCACTTT
D: NA; J: TRBJ2-5; V: TRBV7-9; size: NA; CDR3: CASSLMGGGGTQYF; DNA: TGTGCCAGCAGCTTAATGGGCGGAGGAGGGACCCAGTACTTC
D: NA; J: TRBJ2-1; V: TRBV7-8; size: NA; CDR3: CASSSLLDSRGNNEQFF; DNA: TGTGCCAGCAGCTCGCTCCTGGACTCGAGGGGGAACAATGAGCAGTTCTTC
D: NA; J: TRBJ1-5; V: TRBV9; size: few; CDR3: CASSVEGGSNQPQHF; DNA: TGTGCCAGCAGCGTAGAAGGGGGTAGCAATCAGCCCCAGCATTTT
D: TRBD1; J: TRBJ1-2; V: TRBV27; size: NA; CDR3: CASSSGGGYTF; DNA: TGTGCCAGCAGTTCAGGGGGCGGCTACACCTTC
D: TRBD2; J: TRBJ2-7; V: TRBV6-1; size: NA; CDR3: CASSVFGTSSQEQYF; DNA: TGTGCCAGCAGTGTTTTTGGGACTAGCTCTCAGGAGCAGTACTTC
D: NA; J: TRBJ2-3; V: TRBV5-6; size: NA; CDR3: CASSVQGPDTQYF; DNA: TGTGCCAGCAGCGTTCAGGGGCCAGATACGCAGTATTTT
D: NA; J: TRBJ2-3; V: TRBV25-1; size: few; CDR3: CASSEFEGGRTDTQYF; DNA: TGTGCCAGCAGTGAATTTGAGGGGGGGCGTACAGATACGCAGTATTTT
D: TRBD2; J: TRBJ2-3; V: TRBV27; size: NA; CDR3: CASSDPGLAGYTQYF; DNA: TGTGCCAGCTCAGACCCGGGACTAGCGGGGTATACGCAGTATTTT